The 9 T cell receptor delta chains below were found in one sample sequenced in a study of gamma-delta chains in newborns, infants, children. TCRdb called clones anew from the reads with CATT. The sample includes about 8,500 delta-chain clones, roughly 3.5% of them seen just once. What was sequenced was blood. The receptors derive from a child who was a newborn, infant or young child, either healthy, febrile or measles-vaccinated (not recorded which).

By sample fraction, this clone is medium-sized. The CDR3 DNA follows: TGTGCCTGTGACACCGTTATAAGCTCCTGGGACACCCGACAGATGTTTTTC. Translation gives CACDTVISSWDTRQMFF. The rearrangement joins TRDV2 to TRDJ3; D gene unclear. CDR1 and CDR2 from the germline V gene are GEAIGNYY and EKD. This CDR3 is built from 17 residues. Trimming took off 0 bases at V and 0 bases at J, with 8 bases between the two ends.

This clone appeared a few times. The protein TCRdb gives is from a much larger clone and does not agree with this DNA's translation at residue 15, likely a read error; the protein shown here comes from the DNA. The V and J genes are TRDV2 and TRDJ3, with 9 bases fitting TRDD3. Germline V gives CDR1 GEAIGNYY, CDR2 EKD. CDR3 length equals 18 residues. The CDR3 nucleotides read TGTGCCTGTGACACCGTGGGGGATAGCTCCTGGGACACCCGACGGATGTTTTTC. The encoded protein is CACDTVGDSSWDTRRMFF.

Although no V gene was called, TRDJ3 is the J gene; TRDD3 is the table's D call, not checked against the DNA. The CDR3 has 22 amino acids. DNA of the CDR3: TGTGCCTGTGAACCCATTCCTTTTTTACTGGGGGACAGCTCCTGGGACACCCGACAGATGTTTTTC. Residues: CACEPIPFLLGDSSWDTRQMFF.

Sample share makes this clone medium-sized. Written as DNA, the CDR3 is TGTGCCTGTGACACCGGATACGCGTTCGCCTGGGACACCCGACAGATGTTTTTC. It specifies CACDTGYAFAWDTRQMFF. The V and J genes are TRDV2 and TRDJ3, with 7 bases that match TRDD3. This CDR3 is 18 amino acids long. CDR1 is GEAIGNYY, CDR2 EKD, per germline. J lost 2 bases, V lost 0 bases, and 6 bases had no gene match.

This clone was picked up a small number of times. A much larger clonotype is one base distant, so this may be a read error. The sample carries other DNA sequences with the same CDR3. The V call is TRDV2, the J call TRDJ2; 8 bases map to TRDD3. Germline lookup yields CDR1 GEAIGNYY and CDR2 EKD. With 0 bases clipped from V and 2 bases from J, the junction kept 4 bases outside the gene matches. This CDR3 spans 16 amino acids. CDR3 in DNA: TGTGCCTGTGACACCGTAGGGGATACCTTGACAGCACAACTCTTCTTT. Amino acids: CACDTVGDTLTAQLFF.

This clone was counted only a few times. A much larger clone differs by one base, so this may be a read error. Other DNA sequences within the sample encode an identical CDR3. The rearrangement joins TRDV2 to TRDJ2; weak D call: TRDD3 (6 bases). CDR1 is GEAIGNYY and CDR2 is EKD in the germline V gene. This CDR3 comprises 15 residues. CDR3 nucleotides: TGTGCCTGTGACACCTGGGGGGCTTTGACAGCACAACTCTTCTTC. Its translation is CACDTWGALTAQLFF.

Details on this clone: Compared with germline, one end of the junction differs, possibly owing to a read error. The J gene is TRDJ2, the V gene TRDV2; 10 nucleotides align to TRDD3. No J gene is reported in TCRdb; it was inferred here by comparing the DNA with germline. Germline CDR1 GEAIGNYY, CDR2 EKD. This CDR3 is 19 amino acids long. CDR3 protein: CACDNWGIPGETFTAQLFF. CDR3 bases: TGTGCCTGTGACAACTGGGGGATCCCTGGAGAAACTTTTACAGCACAACTCTTCTTT.

This clone was counted only a few times. A read error likely explains this, since a far larger clone differs by one base. Different DNA sequences within this sample yield the same CDR3. The V and J genes are TRDV2 and TRDJ3; TRDD3 agrees at 10 bases. The CDR3 sequence is 18 residues long. Germline V gives CDR1 GEAIGNYY, CDR2 EKD. The CDR3 loop reads CACDYGGYRSWDTRQMFF. The CDR3 coding sequence is TGTGCCTGTGACTATGGGGGATACCGCTCCTGGGACACCCGGCAGATGTTTTTC.

A few counts support this clone. A far larger clone is only one base removed, so a read error is likely. V is TRDV2 and J is TRDJ3; 7 bases line up with TRDD3. The CDR3 is made up of 16 amino acids. The germline V gene has CDR1 GEAIGNYY and CDR2 EKD. The CDR3 DNA sequence: TGTGCCTGTGACTGGGGGAGCTCCTGGGACACCCGACAGGTGTTTTTC. It codes for CACDWGSSWDTRQVFF.